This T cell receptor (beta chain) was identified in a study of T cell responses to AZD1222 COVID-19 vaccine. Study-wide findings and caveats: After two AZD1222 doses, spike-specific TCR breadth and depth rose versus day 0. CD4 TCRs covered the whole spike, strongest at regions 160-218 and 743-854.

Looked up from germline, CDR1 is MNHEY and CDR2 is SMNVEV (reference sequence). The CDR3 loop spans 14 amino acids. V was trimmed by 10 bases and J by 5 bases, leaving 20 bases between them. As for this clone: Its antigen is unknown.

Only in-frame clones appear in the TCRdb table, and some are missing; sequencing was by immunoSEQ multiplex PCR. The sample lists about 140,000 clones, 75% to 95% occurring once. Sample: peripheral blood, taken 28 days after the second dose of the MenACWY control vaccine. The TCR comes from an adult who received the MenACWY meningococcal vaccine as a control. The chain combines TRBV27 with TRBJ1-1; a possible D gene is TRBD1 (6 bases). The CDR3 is CATGWGGEGTEAFF. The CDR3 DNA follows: TGTGCCACGGGGTGGGGGGGCGAGGGAACTGAAGCTTTCTTT.